A selection of T cell receptor beta chains follows, all from one sample in a study of T cell repertoires in cytomegalovirus infection. MiXCR was run by TCRdb on the reads, yielding one entry per CDR3 protein. Of 150,000 to 200,000 distinct CDR3 sequences listed, 28% are singletons. Material for sequencing was PBMCs. All receptors derive from a human donor in good health (CMV status not recorded). Some clones in this sample may be carry-over from other donors' samples. Both conserved end residues are part of each CDR3. Fields, in order: D gene, clone size, J gene, V gene, CDR3 DNA, CDR3 protein. A D gene is named only where the DNA matches it firmly. Expanded clones are given a class, and other clones once, few, many or no size at all.

d_call: -
clone_size: many
j_call: TRBJ2-2
v_call: TRBV9
cdr3_nt: TGTGCCAGCAACACTCCCCCCGGGGAGCTGTTTTTT
cdr3_aa: CASNTPPGELFF

d_call: TRBD2
clone_size: many
j_call: TRBJ2-4
v_call: TRBV7-2
cdr3_nt: TGTGCCAGCACCCCGAGTGGGGGGGACATTCAGTACTTC
cdr3_aa: CASTPSGGDIQYF

d_call: TRBD1
clone_size: few
j_call: TRBJ1-1
v_call: TRBV7-3
cdr3_nt: TGTGCCAGCAGATTATCACCGGGACAGGGGACTGAAGCTTTCTTT
cdr3_aa: CASRLSPGQGTEAFF

d_call: -
clone_size: many
j_call: TRBJ2-1
v_call: TRBV7-2
cdr3_nt: TGTGCCAGCAGCTTAGGGGGCGGGGACCTTCGGAGGTTCTTC
cdr3_aa: CASSLGGGDLRRFF

d_call: -
clone_size: many
j_call: TRBJ1-3
v_call: TRBV7-2
cdr3_nt: TGTGCCAGCAGCTTAGACAGGGCTGGAAACACCATATATTTT
cdr3_aa: CASSLDRAGNTIYF

d_call: -
clone_size: few
j_call: TRBJ1-1
v_call: TRBV5-4
cdr3_nt: TGTGCCAGCAGCATCCCGGGGGCTAACACTGAAGCTTTCTTT
cdr3_aa: CASSIPGANTEAFF

d_call: -
clone_size: many
j_call: TRBJ2-5
v_call: TRBV7-2
cdr3_nt: TGTGCCAGCAGCTTAGACGAAAAGACCCAGTACTTC
cdr3_aa: CASSLDEKTQYF

d_call: -
clone_size: many
j_call: TRBJ1-1
v_call: TRBV11-2
cdr3_nt: TGTGCCAGCGGCGAAAGGGAAGCTTTCTTT
cdr3_aa: CASGEREAFF

d_call: TRBD2
clone_size: -
j_call: TRBJ2-1
v_call: TRBV29-1
cdr3_nt: TGCAGCTCAGACTCTAGCGGGGGGGCCGCCGAGCAGTTCTTC
cdr3_aa: CSSDSSGGAAEQFF

d_call: TRBD2
clone_size: few
j_call: TRBJ2-1
v_call: TRBV7-8
cdr3_nt: TGTGCCAGCAGCCGCGGGACTAGCGAGTACAATGAGCAGTTCTTC
cdr3_aa: CASSRGTSEYNEQFF

d_call: -
clone_size: -
j_call: TRBJ2-5
v_call: TRBV19
cdr3_nt: TGTGCCAGTAGTACCCGGGAACAAGAGACCCAGTACTTC
cdr3_aa: CASSTREQETQYF

d_call: -
clone_size: -
j_call: TRBJ1-4
v_call: TRBV24-1
cdr3_nt: TGTGCCACCAGTGAAGGGGGTCAGTTTGAAAAACTGTTTTTT
cdr3_aa: CATSEGGQFEKLFF

d_call: -
clone_size: few
j_call: TRBJ1-6
v_call: TRBV20-1
cdr3_nt: TGCAGTGCTAGAGATTACGGGGATTCACCCCTCCACTTT
cdr3_aa: CSARDYGDSPLHF

d_call: -
clone_size: few
j_call: TRBJ1-1
v_call: TRBV18
cdr3_nt: TGTGCCAGCTCACCACGTACGGGTGGAATCACTGAAGCTTTCTTT
cdr3_aa: CASSPRTGGITEAFF

d_call: -
clone_size: few
j_call: TRBJ1-2
v_call: TRBV5-6
cdr3_nt: TGTGCCAGCAGCCCGGGACCGTATGGCGACACCTTC
cdr3_aa: CASSPGPYGDTF

d_call: TRBD2
clone_size: once
j_call: TRBJ2-5
v_call: TRBV20-1
cdr3_nt: TGCAGTGCTAATGGACTAGCGGGGGCCGGCCTCCAAGAGACCCAGTACTTC
cdr3_aa: CSANGLAGAGLQETQYF

d_call: TRBD2
clone_size: -
j_call: TRBJ2-1
v_call: TRBV20-1
cdr3_nt: TGCAGTGCTAGAGGAGCGGGGGGGCCCATACATGAGCAGTTCTTC
cdr3_aa: CSARGAGGPIHEQFF

d_call: TRBD2
clone_size: -
j_call: TRBJ2-1
v_call: TRBV12-3/TRBV12-4
cdr3_nt: TGTGCCAGCAGTGGGGGGGGGAGATACAATGAGCAGTTCTTC
cdr3_aa: CASSGGGRYNEQFF

d_call: -
clone_size: few
j_call: TRBJ1-1
v_call: TRBV10-3
cdr3_nt: TGTGCCATCAGTGAGTACGGCGATTCCGGCACTGAAGCTTTCTTT
cdr3_aa: CAISEYGDSGTEAFF

d_call: TRBD1
clone_size: few
j_call: TRBJ1-1
v_call: TRBV3-1
cdr3_nt: TGTGCCAGCAGCCAAGCCGGACAGGTGAACACTGAAGCTTTCTTT
cdr3_aa: CASSQAGQVNTEAFF

d_call: -
clone_size: many
j_call: TRBJ2-3
v_call: TRBV7-2
cdr3_nt: TGTGCCAGCAGCACCGGGGGAACCACAGATACGCAGTATTTT
cdr3_aa: CASSTGGTTDTQYF

d_call: -
clone_size: few
j_call: TRBJ1-2
v_call: TRBV7-2
cdr3_nt: TGTGCCAGCACCAACTGGATTTATGGCTACACCTTC
cdr3_aa: CASTNWIYGYTF

d_call: TRBD1
clone_size: many
j_call: TRBJ2-7
v_call: TRBV7-2
cdr3_nt: TGTGCCAGCAACCGGGACAGGGACTACGAGCAGTACTTC
cdr3_aa: CASNRDRDYEQYF

d_call: -
clone_size: few
j_call: TRBJ1-5
v_call: TRBV7-2
cdr3_nt: TGTGCCAGCAGCTTAGGACAGGTTCAGCCCCAGCATTTT
cdr3_aa: CASSLGQVQPQHF

d_call: -
clone_size: many
j_call: TRBJ1-1
v_call: TRBV7-8
cdr3_nt: TGTGCCAGCAGCACTAGAGGACAGATGAACACTGAAGCTTTCTTT
cdr3_aa: CASSTRGQMNTEAFF

d_call: TRBD1
clone_size: -
j_call: TRBJ2-7
v_call: TRBV25-1
cdr3_nt: TGTGCCAGTAGACAGGGGGTCTACGAGCAGTACTTC
cdr3_aa: CASRQGVYEQYF

d_call: -
clone_size: many
j_call: TRBJ2-1
v_call: TRBV7-2
cdr3_nt: TGTGCCAGCAGCTCACCGGGGGTAGTCTACAATGAGCAGTTCTTC
cdr3_aa: CASSSPGVVYNEQFF

d_call: TRBD1
clone_size: -
j_call: TRBJ1-1
v_call: TRBV4-1
cdr3_nt: TGCGCCAGCAGCCAAGACAGGGGGCTAACTGAAGCTTTCTTT
cdr3_aa: CASSQDRGLTEAFF

d_call: -
clone_size: -
j_call: TRBJ2-1
v_call: TRBV9
cdr3_nt: TGTGCCAGCAGCGTAGATAGTTACAGTGAGCAGTTCTTC
cdr3_aa: CASSVDSYSEQFF

d_call: -
clone_size: -
j_call: TRBJ2-5
v_call: TRBV15
cdr3_nt: TGTGCCACCAGCCTGAGCGGTTGGGAGACCCAGTACTTC
cdr3_aa: CATSLSGWETQYF

d_call: TRBD1
clone_size: many
j_call: TRBJ1-6
v_call: TRBV7-2
cdr3_nt: TGTGCCAGCAGCCCGACGACAGGGACGAATTCACCCCTCCACTTT
cdr3_aa: CASSPTTGTNSPLHF

d_call: -
clone_size: -
j_call: TRBJ1-6
v_call: TRBV6-2/TRBV6-3
cdr3_nt: TGTGCCAGCAGCTACTCCGGGACATATAATTCACCCCTCCACTTT
cdr3_aa: CASSYSGTYNSPLHF

d_call: -
clone_size: -
j_call: TRBJ2-7
v_call: TRBV12-3/TRBV12-4
cdr3_nt: TGTGCCAGTGGAGATTACTACGAGCAGTACTTC
cdr3_aa: CASGDYYEQYF

d_call: -
clone_size: many
j_call: TRBJ2-7
v_call: TRBV7-2
cdr3_nt: TGTGCCAGCAGCGAGGGGATGGGGATGCAGTACTTC
cdr3_aa: CASSEGMGMQYF

d_call: -
clone_size: -
j_call: TRBJ1-1
v_call: TRBV6-2/TRBV6-3
cdr3_nt: TGTGCCAGCCTGCCAACGGGGAATTTGAACACTGAAGCTTTCTTT
cdr3_aa: CASLPTGNLNTEAFF

d_call: TRBD2
clone_size: -
j_call: TRBJ2-1
v_call: TRBV2
cdr3_nt: TGTGCCAGCAGGGGGTTAGCGGGGGCGAGCTCCTACAATGAGCAGTTCTTC
cdr3_aa: CASRGLAGASSYNEQFF

d_call: TRBD2
clone_size: few
j_call: TRBJ2-7
v_call: TRBV4-1
cdr3_nt: TGCGCCAGCAGTCCTGGACTAGCGGGGGGCCGGGAGCAGTACTTC
cdr3_aa: CASSPGLAGGREQYF

d_call: -
clone_size: few
j_call: TRBJ1-4
v_call: TRBV7-2
cdr3_nt: TGTGCCAGCAGCTCACAGGGAGATAATGAAAAACTGTTTTTT
cdr3_aa: CASSSQGDNEKLFF

d_call: TRBD2
clone_size: -
j_call: TRBJ2-3
v_call: TRBV12-3/TRBV12-4
cdr3_nt: TGTGCCAGCAGTTCGACTAGCGGGGTAAGGACAGATACGCAGTATTTT
cdr3_aa: CASSSTSGVRTDTQYF

d_call: -
clone_size: once
j_call: TRBJ1-2
v_call: TRBV7-8
cdr3_nt: TGTGCCAGCAGCTTAGCGGTCAGGGGCGACTATGGCTACACCTTC
cdr3_aa: CASSLAVRGDYGYTF

d_call: TRBD1
clone_size: few
j_call: TRBJ1-6
v_call: TRBV7-6
cdr3_nt: TGTGCCAGCAGCTCATTAACAGGGGAATCACCCCTCCACTTT
cdr3_aa: CASSSLTGESPLHF

d_call: TRBD2
clone_size: few
j_call: TRBJ2-5
v_call: TRBV4-2
cdr3_nt: TGTGCCAGCAGCCAAGATGAAAGGACTAGCTCAGAGACCCAGTACTTC
cdr3_aa: CASSQDERTSSETQYF

d_call: -
clone_size: -
j_call: TRBJ1-1
v_call: TRBV6-8
cdr3_nt: TGTGCCAGCAGAGAGCTAGGGTTTCGGCTCTCGAACACTGAAGCTTTCTTT
cdr3_aa: CASRELGFRLSNTEAFF

d_call: -
clone_size: -
j_call: TRBJ1-1
v_call: TRBV11-3
cdr3_nt: TGTGCCAGCAGCTTGAGGCGATCTGAAGCTTTCTTT
cdr3_aa: CASSLRRSEAFF

d_call: -
clone_size: few
j_call: TRBJ1-1
v_call: TRBV7-2
cdr3_nt: TGTGCCAGCAGCCTCGGATTCGAAGCTTTCTTT
cdr3_aa: CASSLGFEAFF

d_call: TRBD2
clone_size: -
j_call: TRBJ2-1
v_call: TRBV2
cdr3_nt: TGTGCCAGCAGGCCTACTAGCGGGGGGTACAATGAGCAGTTCTTC
cdr3_aa: CASRPTSGGYNEQFF

d_call: -
clone_size: few
j_call: TRBJ2-1
v_call: TRBV7-2
cdr3_nt: TGTGCCAGCACCCCTGGGGCGCGGGAGCAGTTCTTC
cdr3_aa: CASTPGAREQFF

d_call: TRBD1
clone_size: -
j_call: TRBJ1-1
v_call: TRBV19
cdr3_nt: TGTGCCAGTGGAATAAGACAGGGGGCTGAAGCTTTCTTT
cdr3_aa: CASGIRQGAEAFF

d_call: -
clone_size: many
j_call: TRBJ2-1
v_call: TRBV7-2
cdr3_nt: TGTGCCAGCAGCTTAAAAGGGGGGTTTTTTAATGAGCAGTTCTTC
cdr3_aa: CASSLKGGFFNEQFF

d_call: -
clone_size: -
j_call: TRBJ1-6
v_call: TRBV6-6
cdr3_nt: TGTGCCAGCCGCGGGGGCCCGGAGGCACCCCTCCACTTT
cdr3_aa: CASRGGPEAPLHF

d_call: TRBD1
clone_size: -
j_call: TRBJ2-2
v_call: TRBV20-1
cdr3_nt: TGCAGTGCTGCCGGCCATGGGACAGGCGACACCGGGGAGCTGTTTTTT
cdr3_aa: CSAAGHGTGDTGELFF

d_call: -
clone_size: -
j_call: TRBJ1-3
v_call: TRBV6-6
cdr3_nt: TGTGCCAGCAGTTACTCTCCGGGGCTAGCCTCTGGAAACACCATATATTTT
cdr3_aa: CASSYSPGLASGNTIYF

d_call: -
clone_size: few
j_call: TRBJ2-1
v_call: TRBV7-2
cdr3_nt: TGTGCCAGCAGCCGTACGGGGGTGAATGAGCAGTTCTTC
cdr3_aa: CASSRTGVNEQFF

d_call: -
clone_size: many
j_call: TRBJ2-3
v_call: TRBV7-2
cdr3_nt: TGTGCCAGCAGCCCCACCCGTGTCGATACGCAGTATTTT
cdr3_aa: CASSPTRVDTQYF

d_call: -
clone_size: -
j_call: TRBJ2-2
v_call: TRBV6-6
cdr3_nt: TGTGCCAGCACCAGAAACACCGGGGAGCTGTTTTTT
cdr3_aa: CASTRNTGELFF

d_call: -
clone_size: -
j_call: TRBJ1-4
v_call: TRBV6-1
cdr3_nt: TGTGCCAGCAGTAGGACCGTAACTAATGAAAAACTGTTTTTT
cdr3_aa: CASSRTVTNEKLFF

d_call: -
clone_size: few
j_call: TRBJ1-1
v_call: TRBV9
cdr3_nt: TGTGCCAGCAGCGAAACCGAAGATCTTGAAGCTTTCTTT
cdr3_aa: CASSETEDLEAFF

d_call: -
clone_size: few
j_call: TRBJ2-4
v_call: TRBV7-9
cdr3_nt: TGTGCCAGCAGCTTAGTGGGGGCAGGGGCCAAAAACATTCAGTACTTC
cdr3_aa: CASSLVGAGAKNIQYF